Included here is one T cell receptor (beta chain) sequence, with context. Its matching antigen is unknown. This specimen belongs to a study of beta chain features in type 1 diabetes. As for the study in general: Cell yields, gender and age were comparable in patients and healthy donors.

Findings and limits, study-wide: The similarity of naive, central memory and Treg TCRB repertoires appeared greater among patients than among healthy donors. Junctions at VDJ sites from type 1 diabetes patients had fewer insertions and more deletions. The study notes PCR might favor shorter templates equally in patients and controls. Significant though moderate, a shortening of TCRB CDR3s appeared in all four CD4+ subsets of Type 1 diabetes patients.

Germline V gene sequence: CDR1 LNHDA, CDR2 SQIVND (reference sequence). The J segment lost 3 bases and the V segment lost 5 bases, leaving 5 bases of the junction unmatched. The CDR3 contains 15 residues. Since all of the isolated RNA was reverse transcribed, expressed TCRB transcripts were what got sequenced. TCRdb keeps only in-frame clones here, not all; method: immunoSEQ multiplex PCR. The data contain 150,000 to 180,000 clones, 10% of them singletons. This chain joins TRBV19 and TRBJ2-1, with TRBD2 matching 9 bases. The sequence was collected from a man aged 25 to 40 with type 1 diabetes. What was sequenced was central memory CD4+ T cells from blood. CDR3 nucleotide sequence: TGTGCCAGTAGTGTTCGACTAGCGGTCTACAATGAGCAGTTCTTC. Encoded protein: CASSVRLAVYNEQFF.